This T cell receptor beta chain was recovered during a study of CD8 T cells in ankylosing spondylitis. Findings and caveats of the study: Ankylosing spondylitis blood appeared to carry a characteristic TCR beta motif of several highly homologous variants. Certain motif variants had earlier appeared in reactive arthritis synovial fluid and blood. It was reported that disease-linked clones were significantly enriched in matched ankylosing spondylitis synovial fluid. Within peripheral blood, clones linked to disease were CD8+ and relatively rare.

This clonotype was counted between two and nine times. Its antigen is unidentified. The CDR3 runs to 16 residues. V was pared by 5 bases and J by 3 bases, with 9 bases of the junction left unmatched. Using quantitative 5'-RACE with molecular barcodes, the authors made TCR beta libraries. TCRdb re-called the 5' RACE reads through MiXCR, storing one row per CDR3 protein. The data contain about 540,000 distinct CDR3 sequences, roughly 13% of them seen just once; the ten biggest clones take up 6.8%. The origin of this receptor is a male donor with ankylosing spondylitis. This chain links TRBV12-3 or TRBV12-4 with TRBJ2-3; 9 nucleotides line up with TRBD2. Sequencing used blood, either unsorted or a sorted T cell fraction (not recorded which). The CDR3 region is CASSPLAGRGTDTQYF. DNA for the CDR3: TGTGCCAGCAGTCCGCTAGCGGGGAGGGGAACAGATACGCAGTATTTT.